The 12 T cell receptor beta chains listed next were all sequenced from one sample in a study of metastatic and nonmetastatic thyroid tumors. TCRdb re-called clones from the PCR reads using MiXCR. The sample holds about 16,000 clones; roughly 33% are singletons and the top ten take more than 10%. Thyroid surgery took place with no prior treatment in any patient. Sequencing was done on a sample of tumor tissue. Receptors originate from a male donor with papillary thyroid cancer or a benign thyroid nodule (not recorded which). Some clones in this sample may be carry-over from other donors' samples.

This clone is categorized as medium-sized. The chain combines TRBV20-1 with TRBJ2-7; 10 nucleotides agree with TRBD2. The germline V gene encodes CDR1 DFQATT and CDR2 SNEGSKA (reference sequence). CDR3 length equals 14 residues. DNA of the CDR3: TGCAGCGCCACGGGAACTAGCGGGACCTACGAGCAGTACTTC. This sequence encodes CSATGTSGTYEQYF.

There are many counts of this clone. The V and J genes are TRBV28 and TRBJ2-1; TRBD1 might be the D (5 bases). CDR3 length: 13 amino acids. In germline, CDR1 is MDHEN, CDR2 SYDVKM. Trimming took off 7 bases at V and 0 bases at J, with 7 bases between the two ends. The CDR3 nucleotides read TGTGCCAGCACCGACAGCTCCTACAATGAGCAGTTCTTC. Protein product: CASTDSSYNEQFF.

Ten or more counts support this clone. The chain has TRBV12-3 or TRBV12-4 and TRBJ2-7, with D maybe TRBD1 (6 bases). The V end lost 7 bases, the J end lost 6 bases, and 16 bases lay between the germline ends. CDR3 length equals 13 residues. The CDR3 DNA follows: TGTGCCAGCAACGACAGGAATCAGGGCGAGCAGTACTTC. Its protein product is CASNDRNQGEQYF.

The V gene is TRBV24-1, the J gene TRBJ1-2; 8 nucleotides agree with TRBD1. Germline V gives CDR1 KGHDR, CDR2 SFDVKD. This CDR3 comprises 17 residues. Trimming removed 4 bases from V and 6 bases from J; junction bases left unmatched: 15. CDR3 protein: CATSDAQWTGPRDGYTF. The CDR3 nucleotides read TGTGCCACCAGTGACGCCCAATGGACAGGGCCGAGAGATGGCTACACCTTC.

Comments on this clone: At one end, the junction sequence differs from germline, possibly due to a read error. The chain couples TRBV3-1 to TRBJ2-2, with D possibly matching TRBD2 (6 bases). The CDR3 totals 14 residues. Germline V lookup: CDR1 LGHDT, CDR2 YNNKEL (reference sequence). In DNA form, the CDR3 reads TGTGCCAGCCGGACTACCCTGGACACCGGGGAGCTGCTTTTT. This encodes CASRTTLDTGELLF. Drawing the rest from reference TRBV3-1 and TRBJ2-2, the complete variable domain is DTAVSQTPKYLVTQMGNDKSIKCEQNLGHDTMYWYKQDSKKFLKIMFSYNNKELIINETVPNRFSPKSPDKAHLNLHINSLELGDSAVYFCASRTTLDTGELLFGEGSRLTVL.

The DNA of the CDR3 is TGTGCCAGCAGTGTCGGAACCCGGACCGACGAGCAGTACTTC. Amino acid sequence: CASSVGTRTDEQYF. This chain connects TRBV6-1 to TRBJ2-7; D gene ambiguous. The germline V and J ends were trimmed by 4 bases and 5 bases, with 15 bases remaining between them. The CDR3 contains 14 residues. CDR1 MNHNS and CDR2 SASEGT come from the germline V gene.

This clone was counted once. This rearrangement joins TRBV11-2 to TRBJ2-3; D could derive from TRBD1 or TRBD2 (5 bases each). The germline V gene encodes CDR1 SGHAT and CDR2 FQNNGV. The V end was cut by 7 bases, the J end by 5 bases, with 22 bases between. The CDR3 length is 16 residues. The CDR3 DNA sequence: TGTGCCAGCACCTCTAGGGGTTTTGGGGCGGGAGATACGCAGTATTTT. Residues: CASTSRGFGAGDTQYF. Using reference TRBV11-2 and TRBJ2-3 for the parts outside the CDR3, the full variable domain is EAGVAQSPRYKIIEKRQSVAFWCNPISGHATLYWYQQILGQGPKLLIQFQNNGVVDDSQLPKDRFSAERLKGVDSTLKIQPAKLEDSAVYLCASTSRGFGAGDTQYFGPGTRLTVL.

Details on this clone: The junction does not match germline at one end; this may be a read error. V gene TRBV15 combines with J gene TRBJ1-2; D not certain. The CDR3 extends over 14 amino acids. The germline V gene has CDR1 LNHNV and CDR2 YYDKDF (reference sequence). The CDR3 region has the DNA TGTGCCACCAGCCACGTCGAGTCCAGCTATGCCTACACCTTC. Protein sequence: CATSHVESSYAYTF.

Remarks on this clone: At one end, the junction sequence differs from germline, possibly due to a read error. This chain connects TRBV12-3 or TRBV12-4 to TRBJ1-5; D gene ambiguous. This CDR3 region has 15 residues. The CDR3 is CASSNLAGDNQPHHF. The CDR3 DNA sequence: TGTGCCAGCAGCAACTTGGCAGGTGACAATCAGCCCCATCATTTT.

There are many counts of this clone. The V and J genes are TRBV5-6 and TRBJ1-1; D ambiguous. The CDR3 covers 14 residues. Germline lookup yields CDR1 SGHDT and CDR2 YYEEEE. V lost 4 bases and J lost 3, with 13 bases in between. Here the CDR3 DNA reads TGTGCCAGCAGCCCTAAGGGCGTATACACTGAAGCTTTCTTT. As protein: CASSPKGVYTEAFF.

The chain has TRBV5-1 and TRBJ1-1; 7 nucleotides match TRBD1. Per germline, CDR1 SGHRS and CDR2 YFSETQ. The length of the CDR3 is 14 residues. Losses at the gene ends were 1 base for V and 7 bases for J; bases not matched to a gene: 7. The DNA of the CDR3 is TGCGCCAGCAGCTTGCAGGTTCGGGACAGTGAAGCTTTCTTT. Translating gives CASSLQVRDSEAFF.

The sample holds many counts of this clone. The rearrangement links TRBV29-1 to TRBJ2-4; D is unresolved. Between the trimmed V and J ends, which lost 8 bases and 5 bases, there was a span of 10 bases. Per germline, CDR1 SQVTM and CDR2 ANQGSEA. There are 11 residues in the CDR3. This CDR3 is CSTRVQNIQYF. CDR3 nucleotide sequence: TGCAGCACCCGGGTTCAAAACATTCAGTACTTC.